This TCR beta chain was captured by sequencing in a study of human T cells and chemical hapten exposure. For the study at large: Small volume differences among pooled libraries mainly caused per-sample TCR yield variation.

The library tagged each cDNA molecule with unique molecular identifiers. TCRdb reanalysed the RACE reads using MiXCR and keeps one entry per CDR3 protein. Here the sample spans about 96,000 distinct CDR3 sequences, about 9.6% being singletons. The study's findings and limits: Given that the donors had alopecia, their immune response may differ from that seen in healthy people. Against controls, expanded TCRs gave rise to significantly more large CDR3 similarity clusters.

V lost 8 bases and J lost 4, with 11 bases in between. This CDR3 comprises 13 residues. The germline V gene encodes CDR1 MNHEY and CDR2 SVGEGT. Time point specified: patch test 2, 6 weeks after DPC sensitization. Treatment defined: therapeutic diphenylcyclopropenone sensitization with weekly scalp DPC. This clonotype has at least ten counts. Its specificity is not known. Specimen: whole blood, collected in connection with sensitization to the hapten diphenylcyclopropenone (DPC). This receptor was obtained from a woman aged 40 to 50 with alopecia areata. Some clones in this sample may be carry-over from other donors' samples. This chain links TRBV6-2 or TRBV6-3 with TRBJ2-2, with no clear D. Here the CDR3 reads CASCFYSTGELFF. In nucleotides, the CDR3 is TGTGCCAGCTGTTTCTATAGCACCGGGGAGCTGTTTTTT.